The clone carrying this T cell receptor (beta chain) was seen only once. The entry originates in a study of technical replicates of blood from several donors. The table came from immunoSEQ multiplex PCR; TCRdb's copy has only in-frame clones and leaves some out. The table has some 64,000 clones, 80% to 95% seen once. This sequence was found in a human donor in good health. Some clones in this sample may be carry-over from other donors' samples. Sequenced input: PBMCs.

CDR3 loop: CAWSIGQGDSPLHF. In nucleotides, the CDR3 is TGTGCCTGGAGTATAGGACAGGGGGATTCACCCCTCCACTTT. J is TRBJ1-6 and V is TRBV30; TRBD1 matches 10 bases. V was clipped by 2 bases and J by 8 bases; unmatched bases: 3. CDR1 GTSNPN and CDR2 SVGIG come from the germline V gene (reference sequence). The length of the CDR3 is 14 residues. Full variable domain (missing parts from reference TRBV30 and TRBJ1-6): SQTIHQWPATLVQPVGSPLSLECTVEGTSNPNLYWYRQAAGRGLQLLFYSVGIGQISSEVPQNLSASRPQDRQFILSSKKLLLSDSGFYLCAWSIGQGDSPLHFGNGTRLTVT.